Listed here is a single TCR beta chain. The data derive from a study of cytomegalovirus exposure and HLA in healthy donors. The V gene lost 0 bases and the J gene lost 5 bases, with 13 bases spanning the gap. Germline CDR1 and CDR2: LNHNV and YYDKDF (reference sequence). The CDR3 length is 16 residues. TCRdb keeps only in-frame clones here, not all; method: immunoSEQ multiplex PCR. The sample lists some 68,000 clones; around 96% were seen once. The source is a man between 18 and 29 years old in good health and CMV-seropositive. The gene calls are TRBV15 and TRBJ1-4; D is unclear. Sequenced sample: PBMCs. CDR3 loop: CATSRDNGVANEKLFF. As DNA, the CDR3 is TGTGCCACCAGCAGAGATAACGGGGTCGCAAATGAAAAACTGTTTTTT.